The TCR beta chain described here comes from a study of shared clonotypes between healthy human individuals. Findings and caveats of the study: Lower generation probabilities were found for non-shared clonotypes than for those shared by all four donors. Researchers sampled blood only, noting tissue repertoires likely differ.

Every subset's genomic DNA went evenly onto several immunoSEQ plates. Sorted-subset replicate PCR reactions were performed with about 200 ng DNA, corresponding to tens of thousands of T cell genomes. Sequencing was performed with immunoSEQ multiplex PCR; in TCRdb, only in-frame clones are kept and a portion is missing. The sample lists 1,500,000 or so clones; 97% to 99% were seen once. The germline V gene encodes CDR1 MNHNS and CDR2 SASEGT. With V trimmed by 1 base and J by 9 bases, 6 bases remained unmatched. The CDR3 sequence is 14 residues long. Remarks on this clone: Its specificity is not known.

V and J are TRBV6-1 and TRBJ2-1; 7 bases are shared with TRBD1. The sequencing input was naive CD4+ T cells sorted from blood. The subset is: CD45RA+ positively selected. The sequence was collected from a man aged 25-45 years in good health. The CDR3 nucleotides are TGTGCCAGCAGTGAAGTCCGAGACAGGGCTGAGCAGTTCTTC. Protein sequence: CASSEVRDRAEQFF.